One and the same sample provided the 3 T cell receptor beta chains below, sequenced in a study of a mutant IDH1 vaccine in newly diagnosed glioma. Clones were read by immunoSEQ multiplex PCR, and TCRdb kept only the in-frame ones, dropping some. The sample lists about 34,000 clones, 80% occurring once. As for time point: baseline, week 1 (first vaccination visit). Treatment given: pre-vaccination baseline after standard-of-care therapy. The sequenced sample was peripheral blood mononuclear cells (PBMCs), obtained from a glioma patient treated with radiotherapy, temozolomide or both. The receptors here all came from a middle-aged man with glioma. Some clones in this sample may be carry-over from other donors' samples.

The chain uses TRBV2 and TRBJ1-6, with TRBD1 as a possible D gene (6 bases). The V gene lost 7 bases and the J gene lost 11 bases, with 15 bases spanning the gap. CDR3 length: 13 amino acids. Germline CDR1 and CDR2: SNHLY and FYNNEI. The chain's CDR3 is CASKSRGRTPLHF. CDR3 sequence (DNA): TGTGCCAGCAAAAGCAGGGGTAGGACACCCCTCCACTTT. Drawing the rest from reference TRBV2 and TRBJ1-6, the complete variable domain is EPEVTQTPSHQVTQMGQEVILRCVPISNHLYFYWYRQILGQKVEFLVSFYNNEISEKSEIFDDQFSVERPDGSNFTLKIRSTKLEDSAMYFCASKSRGRTPLHFGNGTRLTVT.

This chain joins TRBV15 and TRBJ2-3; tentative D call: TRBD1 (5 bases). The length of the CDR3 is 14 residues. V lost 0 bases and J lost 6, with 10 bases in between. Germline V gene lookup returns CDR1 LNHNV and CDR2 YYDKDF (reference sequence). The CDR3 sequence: CATSREQGMDTQYF. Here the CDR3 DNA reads TGTGCCACCAGCAGAGAGCAGGGTATGGATACGCAGTATTTT.

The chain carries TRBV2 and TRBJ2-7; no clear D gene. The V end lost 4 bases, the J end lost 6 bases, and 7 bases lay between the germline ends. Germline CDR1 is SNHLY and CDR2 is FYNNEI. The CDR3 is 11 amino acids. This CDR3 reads CASSVMAEQYF. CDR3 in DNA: TGTGCCAGCAGTGTGATGGCCGAGCAGTACTTC.